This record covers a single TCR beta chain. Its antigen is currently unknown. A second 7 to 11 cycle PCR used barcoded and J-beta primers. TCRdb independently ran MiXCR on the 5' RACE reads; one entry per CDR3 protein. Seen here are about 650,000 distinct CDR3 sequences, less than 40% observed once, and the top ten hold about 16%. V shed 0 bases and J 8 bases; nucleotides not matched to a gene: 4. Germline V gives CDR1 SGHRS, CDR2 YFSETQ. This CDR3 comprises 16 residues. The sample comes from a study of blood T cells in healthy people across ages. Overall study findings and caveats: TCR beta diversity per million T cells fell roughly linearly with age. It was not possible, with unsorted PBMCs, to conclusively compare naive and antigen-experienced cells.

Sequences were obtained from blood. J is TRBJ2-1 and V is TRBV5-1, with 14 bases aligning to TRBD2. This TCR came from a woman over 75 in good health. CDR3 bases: TGCGCCAGCAGCTTGGTCGGGACTAGCGGGGGCGATGAGCAGTTCTTC. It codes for CASSLVGTSGGDEQFF.